This T cell receptor (beta chain) was identified in a study of T cell responses to AZD1222 COVID-19 vaccine. Findings and limits, study-wide: Donors were largely white British and mainly female; clonal diversity was possibly underestimated. Rises in breadth and depth of Spike-specific TCRs came after two AZD1222 doses. Repertoire samples came only from after the peak T cell response. Just a handful of AZD1222 recipients tested seropositive at baseline.

Germline CDR1 is MDHEN and CDR2 is SYDVKM. The CDR3 extends over 12 amino acids. V was trimmed by 4 bases and J by 4 bases, leaving 5 bases between them. Concerning this clone itself: The antigen remains undetermined.

Generated by immunoSEQ multiplex PCR, the TCRdb table keeps only in-frame clones and is missing some. The sample lists about 150,000 clones, approximately 90% occurring once. The TCR comes from an adult who received the AZD1222 COVID-19 vaccine. The input for sequencing was peripheral blood, taken 28 days after the second AZD1222 dose. The gene calls are TRBV28 and TRBJ1-5; D remains unclear. Here the CDR3 reads CASSSANQPQHF. CDR3 bases: TGTGCCAGCAGTTCAGCGAATCAGCCCCAGCATTTT.